The 27 T cell receptor beta chains presented below share a single source sample, sequenced in a study of blood T cell repertoires in COVID-19 (TCRdb year 2020). The protocol used for the library was the immunoSEQ multiplex PCR assay. The table was pulled from immuneACCESS by TCRdb, which kept in-frame rearrangements only. Such tables lose some clones; where checked, under half of the loss comes from unresolved V genes, and the rest has no known cause. This sample has about 210,000 clones in its table, and over 80% of those were observed once. The ten largest clones capture about a tenth of the sample. The source material was PBMCs or T cells enriched from blood (not recorded which). The origin of the receptors is a man aged 18 to 30 with acute COVID-19.

This clone was seen a few times. V usage is TRBV6-2 or TRBV6-3 and J usage is TRBJ1-1; no clear D gene. With 5 bases removed from V and 0 bases from J, the gap between germline ends came to 7 bases. The CDR3 is 13 residues long. The V gene's germline CDR1 is MNHEY and CDR2 SVGEGT. The CDR3 is CASSPQMNTEAFF. Here the CDR3 DNA reads TGTGCCAGCAGTCCGCAGATGAACACTGAAGCTTTCTTT.

The rearrangement joins TRBV6-5 to TRBJ1-4, with D maybe TRBD1 (5 bases). V was pared by 5 bases and J by 7 bases, with 17 bases between. Per germline, CDR1 MNHEY and CDR2 SVGAGI. This CDR3 has 15 amino acids. The CDR3 loop reads CASSRDSSGREKLFF. DNA of the CDR3: TGTGCCAGCAGTAGGGACTCATCAGGACGTGAAAAACTGTTTTTT.

This chain links TRBV7-2 with TRBJ2-3, with D unclear. Trimming took off 3 bases at V and 6 bases at J, with 10 bases between the two ends. In germline, CDR1 is SGHTA, CDR2 FQGNSA. The CDR3 is made up of 13 amino acids. The CDR3 region has the DNA TGTGCCAGCAGCTTCGCGAACCCCGATACGCAGTATTTT. Amino acids: CASSFANPDTQYF. The complete variable domain, with remaining parts taken from reference TRBV7-2 and TRBJ2-3, reads GAGVSQSPSNKVTEKGKDVELRCDPISGHTALYWYRQSLGQGLEFLIYFQGNSAPDKSGLPSDRFSAERTGGSVSTLTIQRTQQEDSAVYLCASSFANPDTQYFGPGTRLTVL.

This rearrangement joins TRBV5-6 to TRBJ1-5, with 9 bases that match TRBD1. After removal of 2 bases from V and 11 bases from J, the junction contained 8 bases not matched to a gene. The germline V gene has CDR1 SGHDT and CDR2 YYEEEE. CDR3 length equals 14 residues. CDR3 protein: CASSFGTGFQAQHF. CDR3 coding DNA: TGTGCCAGCAGCTTCGGGACAGGGTTCCAGGCCCAGCATTTT.

The chain carries TRBV27 and TRBJ2-7, with TRBD2 matching over 7 bases. Germline-derived CDR1 and CDR2 are MNHEY and SMNVEV (reference sequence). Unmatched junction bases numbered 8, after V lost 7 bases and J lost 2 bases. This CDR3 has 14 amino acids. CDR3 bases: TGTGCCAGCACCCGCTTTGCGGGAGCCTACGAGCAGTACTTC. Translation: CASTRFAGAYEQYF.

This chain links TRBV9 with TRBJ2-1, with D maybe TRBD2 (6 bases). CDR1 is SGDLS, CDR2 YYNGEE, per germline. V gave up 3 bases and J gave up 8 bases, with 18 bases separating them. The CDR3 is 15 amino acids. In nucleotides, the CDR3 is TGTGCCAGCAGCGAGGCCGGGGGACCGGGGGATGAGCAGTTCTTC. The encoded protein is CASSEAGGPGDEQFF.

The V and J genes are TRBV2 and TRBJ2-3; no clear D. CDR1 is SNHLY, CDR2 FYNNEI, per germline. The CDR3 totals 12 residues. The V end was cut by 4 bases, the J end by 0 bases, with 2 bases between. CDR3 nucleotides: TGTGCCAGCAGTGCTAGCACAGATACGCAGTATTTT. This sequence encodes CASSASTDTQYF.

This clone was seen a few times. The J gene is TRBJ1-2, the V gene TRBV4-1, with D perhaps TRBD1 (6 bases). The germline V gene has CDR1 MGHRA and CDR2 YSYEKL. Trimming took off 1 base at V and 0 bases at J, with 9 bases between the two ends. The CDR3 has 15 residues. The CDR3 spells CASSQGTASNYGYTF. The CDR3 nucleotides are TGCGCCAGCAGCCAAGGGACAGCCTCTAACTATGGCTACACCTTC.

The chain links TRBV4-1 to TRBJ2-3; TRBD2 aligns across 11 bases. Trimming took 1 base from V and 7 from J; bases not matched to a gene: 10. The germline gives CDR1 MGHRA, CDR2 YSYEKL. The CDR3 runs to 17 residues. The CDR3 DNA sequence: TGCGCCAGCAGCCAAGGATTAGCGGGAGGGCGTAACTATACGCAGTATTTT. Amino acid sequence: CASSQGLAGGRNYTQYF.

V usage is TRBV18 and J usage is TRBJ1-1; 8 bases align to TRBD1. Germline V gives CDR1 KGHSH, CDR2 LQKENI. The CDR3 length is 14 residues. Trimming took 4 bases from V and 5 from J; bases not matched to a gene: 6. CDR3 coding DNA: TGTGCCAGCTCACGACAGGGGTGGGGGACTGAAGCTTTCTTT. Its translation: CASSRQGWGTEAFF.

The rearrangement joins TRBV27 to TRBJ1-6; unclear D gene. The CDR3 has 13 residues. The germline V and J ends were trimmed by 3 bases and 6 bases, with 6 bases remaining between them. Germline CDR1 is MNHEY and CDR2 is SMNVEV (reference sequence). CDR3 nucleotides: TGTGCCAGCAGTTTCTTCCCTAATTCACCCCTCCACTTT. This gives the protein CASSFFPNSPLHF.

A few counts support this clone. This sequence joins TRBV6-5 and TRBJ1-5; D unresolved. The CDR3 sequence is 15 residues long. CDR1 is MNHEY and CDR2 is SVGAGI in the germline V gene. Trimming shortened V by 0 bases and J by 7 bases, and 13 bases separated the two germline ends. The CDR3 DNA is TGTGCCAGCAGTTACTCGTTGACGGGGTTACAGCCCCAGCATTTT. It translates to CASSYSLTGLQPQHF.

This chain connects TRBV12-2 to TRBJ1-5. TRBV12-2 is an annotated pseudogene. The CDR3 loop spans 15 amino acids. For the CDR3, the DNA is TGTGCAAGTCGCTCCTATGGGGGGGAAGAACAGCCCCAGCATTTT. It is translated as CASRSYGGEEQPQHF.

The rearrangement uses TRBV28 and TRBJ2-1, with 11 bases identical to TRBD1. The germline gives CDR1 MDHEN, CDR2 SYDVKM. The CDR3 sequence is 17 residues long. The V segment lost 5 bases and the J segment 6 bases; nucleotides outside the gene matches: 12. The CDR3: CASSPSIGQGASNEQFF. CDR3 in DNA: TGTGCCAGCAGTCCCTCAATTGGACAGGGGGCGTCCAATGAGCAGTTCTTC. Supplemented by reference TRBV28 and TRBJ2-1, the full variable domain reads DVKVTQSSRYLVKRTGEKVFLECVQDMDHENMFWYRQDPGLGLRLIYFSYDVKMKEKGDIPEGYSVSREKKERFSLILESASTNQTSMYLCASSPSIGQGASNEQFFGPGTRLTVL.

The rearrangement uses TRBV6-5 and TRBJ1-2; D gene unclear. V lost 2 bases and J 4 bases, leaving 11 bases between the germline ends. Per germline, CDR1 MNHEY and CDR2 SVGAGI. This CDR3 has 14 amino acids. CDR3: CASSYRGTRYGYTF. CDR3 in DNA: TGTGCCAGCAGTTACCGAGGAACTCGCTATGGCTACACCTTC.

The CDR3 is CASSRIPRGRDNEQFF. The CDR3 DNA follows: TGCGCCAGCAGTCGAATCCCTAGGGGGCGAGACAATGAGCAGTTCTTC. V and J are TRBV4-1 and TRBJ2-1; 7 nucleotides agree with TRBD1. V was pared by 6 bases and J by 5 bases, with 13 bases of the junction left unmatched. Per the germline V gene, CDR1 is MGHRA and CDR2 is YSYEKL. This CDR3 spans 16 amino acids.

DNA for the CDR3: TGTGCCAGCAGCAAACCGACGGGACAGGCTTCTAACTCCTACGAGCAGTACTTC. Translation: CASSKPTGQASNSYEQYF. The chain couples TRBV4-2 to TRBJ2-7; 8 nucleotides line up with TRBD1. CDR3 size: 18 residues. From germline, CDR1 is LGHNA and CDR2 YNFKEQ. Trimming at V came to 5 bases and at J to 0 bases, leaving 15 bases not matched to a gene.

V usage is TRBV4-1 and J usage is TRBJ2-2; D not resolved. CDR3 length: 13 amino acids. Deletions cut 5 bases from V and 2 bases from J, with 6 bases between. CDR1 is MGHRA and CDR2 is YSYEKL in the germline V gene. The CDR3 here is CASSSLNTGELFF. Written as DNA, the CDR3 is TGCGCCAGCAGCTCTCTCAACACCGGGGAGCTGTTTTTT.

This clone was detected only once. The chain combines TRBV30 with TRBJ1-1; 7 bases map to TRBD1. Germline CDR1 reads GTSNPN; CDR2 reads SVGIG (reference sequence). V was clipped by 1 base and J by 3 bases; unmatched bases: 8. This CDR3 has 15 amino acids. In nucleotides, the CDR3 is TGTGCCTGGAGTGCACCAGCTACAGGGGACACTGAAGCTTTCTTT. Translation: CAWSAPATGDTEAFF. The variable domain in full, with the rest retrieved from reference TRBV30 and TRBJ1-1, is SQTIHQWPATLVQPVGSPLSLECTVEGTSNPNLYWYRQAAGRGLQLLFYSVGIGQISSEVPQNLSASRPQDRQFILSSKKLLLSDSGFYLCAWSAPATGDTEAFFGQGTRLTVV.

V usage is TRBV28 and J usage is TRBJ2-7; 10 bases map to TRBD2. V was pared by 5 bases and J by 0 bases, with 4 bases of the junction left unmatched. Germline V lookup: CDR1 MDHEN, CDR2 SYDVKM. CDR3 length: 15 residues. The CDR3 spells CASSPASGSSYEQYF. In DNA form, the CDR3 reads TGTGCCAGCAGTCCTGCTAGCGGGAGCTCCTACGAGCAGTACTTC.

The J gene is TRBJ2-1, the V gene TRBV6-5; 9 positions agree with TRBD2. The CDR3 contains 14 residues. Germline CDR1 and CDR2: MNHEY and SVGAGI. With V trimmed by 4 bases and J by 9 bases, 7 bases remained unmatched. The CDR3 loop is CASSWGREGSEQFF. CDR3 bases: TGTGCCAGCAGTTGGGGGCGGGAGGGTAGTGAGCAGTTCTTC.

Details on this clone: One junction end disagrees with the germline gene, perhaps due to a read error. CDR3 nucleotides: TGCGCCAGCAGCTTGGCCGGCTCCAGGGAAGAGCCCCAGTACTTC. Residues: CASSLAGSREEPQYF. The V gene is TRBV5-1, the J gene TRBJ2-5, with a weak D call TRBD1 (5 bases). CDR1 and CDR2 from the germline V gene are SGHRS and YFSETQ. This CDR3 comprises 15 residues.

The table lists this clone with a count of one. The gene calls are TRBV6-5 and TRBJ1-6; D may be TRBD1 (6 bases). The ends were cut back, 6 bases at V and 9 bases at J, with 15 bases in the middle. The CDR3 is made up of 14 amino acids. Germline V gene sequence: CDR1 MNHEY, CDR2 SVGAGI. In DNA form, the CDR3 reads TGTGCCAGCAGACAGGGCCCGATTGTTTCACCCCTCCACTTT. This gives the protein CASRQGPIVSPLHF.

The gene calls are TRBV19 and TRBJ2-6, with a weak D call TRBD1 (5 bases). The V and J ends lost 5 bases and 3 bases respectively, with 8 bases between them. The CDR3 runs to 14 residues. The germline gives CDR1 LNHDA, CDR2 SQIVND (reference sequence). CDR3 loop: CASSPGFGANVLTF. In nucleotides, the CDR3 is TGTGCCAGTAGTCCAGGGTTTGGGGCCAACGTCCTGACTTTC.

The J gene is TRBJ1-1, the V gene TRBV5-1; no clear D gene. The germline V gene has CDR1 SGHRS and CDR2 YFSETQ. The CDR3 has 15 residues. Trimming cost V 2 bases and J 0 bases, with 11 bases left between them. CDR3 DNA: TGCGCCAGCAGCTTTTCGTCGGGAATGAACACTGAAGCTTTCTTT. This encodes CASSFSSGMNTEAFF.

The chain couples TRBV19 to TRBJ1-1; D remains ambiguous. V lost 1 base to trimming and J lost 4 bases, with 13 bases between them. Germline V gene data show CDR1 as LNHDA and CDR2 as SQIVND (reference sequence). The CDR3 runs 15 residues. CDR3 DNA: TGTGCCAGTAGTATAGTAAGCTACCGGAGCACTGAAGCTTTCTTT. Amino acid sequence: CASSIVSYRSTEAFF.

The chain uses TRBV9 and TRBJ2-1; D might be TRBD2 (7 bases). This CDR3 comprises 12 residues. The germline gives CDR1 SGDLS, CDR2 YYNGEE. With 4 bases removed from V and 6 bases from J, the gap between germline ends came to 8 bases. The CDR3 reads CASSRGGNEQFF. In DNA, the CDR3 is TGTGCCAGCAGCAGGGGGGGCAATGAGCAGTTCTTC.